This T cell receptor (beta chain) was obtained from a study of T cell responses to AZD1222 COVID-19 vaccine. Broader study findings: Donors were chiefly white British, with a greater number of females, and clonal diversity was perhaps underestimated.

Germline CDR1 reads LNHDA; CDR2 reads SQIVND (reference sequence). The germline V and J ends were trimmed by 2 bases and 0 bases, with 11 bases remaining between them. The CDR3 covers 17 residues. Comment on this clone: Its antigen is still unknown.

Produced via immunoSEQ multiplex PCR; TCRdb's table is partial and in-frame only. The sample consists of about 83,000 clones, about 91% of them appearing once. The TCR originated in an adult who received the AZD1222 COVID-19 vaccine. The chain joins TRBV19 to TRBJ2-6, with D perhaps matching TRBD1 (6 bases). Sequencing used peripheral blood, obtained 28 days after the second AZD1222 dose. CDR3 DNA sequence: TGTGCCAGTAGTATAAAGGGGGTTCACTCTGGGGCCAACGTCCTGACTTTC. Translating gives CASSIKGVHSGANVLTF.